Shown below are 15 T cell receptor beta chains from a single sample sequenced in a study of glioma-infiltrating T cells. Amplification of TCR alpha and beta CDR3 regions from RNA used iRepertoire nested multiplex PCR. TCRdb re-analysed the multiplex PCR reads in MiXCR, keeping a single row per CDR3 protein. The profile covers roughly 20,000 distinct CDR3 sequences, with around 25% appearing a single time and about an eighth taken by the ten largest. The source material was glioma tissue, nonneoplastic brain tissue, or PBMCs (not recorded which). Receptors originate from a human donor with low-grade glioma or glioblastoma, undergoing nonglioma brain surgery, or in good health (not recorded which).

CDR3 nucleotides: TGCAGTGCCGAAGGACTAGCGGGGGCCGTTAGCTCCTACGAGCAGTACTTC. Protein sequence: CSAEGLAGAVSSYEQYF. The chain links TRBV20-1 to TRBJ2-7; the match to TRBD2 covers 13 bases. J was trimmed by 0 bases and V by 6 bases; bases with no gene match: 11. This CDR3 has 17 amino acids. Germline V gives CDR1 DFQATT, CDR2 SNEGSKA (reference sequence).

This clonotype was seen only a few times. This chain connects TRBV29-1 to TRBJ2-2; D remains unclear. The CDR3 sequence is 10 residues long. From germline, CDR1 is SQVTM and CDR2 ANQGSEA. V lost 8 bases to trimming and J lost 4 bases, with 5 bases between them. The DNA of the CDR3 is TGCAGCACATCCACCGGGGAGCTGTTTTTT. Its translation is CSTSTGELFF.

Remarks on this clonotype: Relative to the germline gene, one junction end is altered; a read error may explain this. V gene TRBV7-2 combines with J gene TRBJ2-1, with 12 positions matching TRBD2. Germline V gene data show CDR1 as SGHTA and CDR2 as FQGNSA. CDR3 length: 15 residues. The CDR3 spells CVSSLPGASGGAKFF. Here the CDR3 DNA reads TGTGTCAGCAGCCTACCAGGGGCTAGCGGGGGGGCCAAGTTCTTC.

The chain combines TRBV9 with TRBJ2-7; D is possibly TRBD1 or TRBD2 (5 bases each). This CDR3 comprises 15 residues. V was pared by 4 bases and J by 6 bases, with 20 bases between. The germline V gene encodes CDR1 SGDLS and CDR2 YYNGEE. CDR3 sequence reads: CASSSTGTRAGEQYF. CDR3 bases: TGTGCCAGCAGCTCCACCGGGACCAGGGCAGGCGAGCAGTACTTC.

This clonotype has just one count. No conserved phenylalanine or tryptophan ends this CDR3, so it is likely a read error. The chain couples TRBV11-2 to TRBJ1-1; 8 bases fit TRBD1. Germline V gene lookup returns CDR1 SGHAT and CDR2 FQNNGV. V was pared by 2 bases and J by 9 bases, with 11 bases of the junction left unmatched. The CDR3 is 15 amino acids. The CDR3 loop is CASSLTFGQGFQAFL. In DNA form, the CDR3 reads TGTGCCAGCAGCTTAACGTTCGGACAGGGATTTCAAGCTTTCCTT.

This sequence joins TRBV30 and TRBJ2-1; no clear D. The CDR3 sequence is 11 residues long. Germline V CDR1 and CDR2: GTSNPN, SVGIG (reference sequence). Trimming cost V 7 bases and J 7 bases, with 11 bases left between them. CDR3 amino acids: CASRPPNEQFF. CDR3 in DNA: TGTGCCTCAAGGCCTCCAAATGAGCAGTTCTTC. The complete variable domain, with remaining parts taken from reference TRBV30 and TRBJ2-1, reads SQTIHQWPATLVQPVGSPLSLECTVEGTSNPNLYWYRQAAGRGLQLLFYSVGIGQISSEVPQNLSASRPQDRQFILSSKKLLLSDSGFYLCASRPPNEQFFGPGTRLTVL.

This clonotype was observed a few times. The chain recombines TRBV2 with TRBJ1-6; D is undetermined. Germline-derived CDR1 and CDR2 are SNHLY and FYNNEI. The CDR3 consists of 16 residues. V lost 7 bases and J 0 bases, leaving 13 bases between the germline ends. The CDR3 nucleotides are TGTGCCAGCAAGGAGCAAGGCCGCTCCTATAATTCACCCCTCCACTTT. Its translation is CASKEQGRSYNSPLHF.

This clonotype was counted ten times or more. V and J are TRBV4-3 and TRBJ1-1, with D perhaps matching TRBD1 (5 bases). CDR1 is LGHNA and CDR2 is YSLEER in the germline V gene. Deletions cut 4 bases from V and 0 bases from J, with 12 bases between. This CDR3 has 15 amino acids. The CDR3 spells CASSPLGTMNTEAFF. The CDR3 nucleotides are TGCGCCAGCAGCCCTCTGGGGACCATGAACACTGAAGCTTTCTTT.

This rearrangement joins TRBV5-4 to TRBJ1-1, with 7 bases identical to TRBD1. Germline V gene data show CDR1 as SGHNT and CDR2 as YYREEE (reference sequence). J lost 4 bases, V lost 2 bases, and 8 bases had no gene match. The CDR3 contains 15 residues. The CDR3: CASSFQGDGITEAFF. The CDR3 DNA sequence: TGTGCCAGCAGCTTTCAGGGGGACGGGATCACTGAAGCTTTCTTT. Filled out from reference TRBV5-4 and TRBJ1-1, the complete variable domain reads ETGVTQSPTHLIKTRGQQVTLRCSSQSGHNTVSWYQQALGQGPQFIFQYYREEENGRGNFPPRFSGLQFPNYSSELNVNALELDDSALYLCASSFQGDGITEAFFGQGTRLTVV.

This sequence joins TRBV20-1 and TRBJ2-3, with 8 bases that match TRBD2. This CDR3 region has 12 residues. The V gene end was trimmed by 6 bases and the J gene end by 3 bases; junction bases not matched to a gene: 2. Germline V gene data show CDR1 as DFQATT and CDR2 as SNEGSKA (reference sequence). CDR3 coding DNA: TGCAGTGCAGCGGGGGCTACAGATACGCAGTATTTT. Protein: CSAAGATDTQYF.

About this clonotype: Mismatch with germline at one junction end may stem from a read error. The J gene is TRBJ1-4, the V gene TRBV7-2; perhaps TRBD1 as D (6 bases). This CDR3 spans 14 amino acids. The germline V gene encodes CDR1 SGHTA and CDR2 FQGNSA. The CDR3, as DNA: TGTGCCCGCAGCCCCCAGGGGAGCGGTGAAAAACTGTTTTTT. Amino acid sequence: CARSPQGSGEKLFF. Full variable domain (missing parts from reference TRBV7-2 and TRBJ1-4): GAGVSQSPSNKVTEKGKDVELRCDPISGHTALYWYRQSLGQGLEFLIYFQGNSAPDKSGLPSDRFSAERTGGSVSTLTIQRTQQEDSAVYLCARSPQGSGEKLFFGSGTQLSVL.

The table lists this clonotype with a count of one. One base away lies a much larger clone, so this may be a sequencing read error. J is TRBJ1-1 and V is TRBV7-9, with 7 nucleotides matching TRBD1. This CDR3 has 13 residues. Per the germline V gene, CDR1 is SEHNR and CDR2 is FQNEAQ (reference sequence). CDR3 sequence: CDSNDRVVTEAFF. The DNA for the CDR3 is TGTGACAGCAACGACAGGGTTGTAACTGAAGCTTTCTTT.

The chain has TRBV4-1 and TRBJ2-7, with a possible D match to TRBD2 (5 bases). V was cut by 2 bases and J by 4 bases, with 9 bases left in between. In germline, CDR1 is MGHRA, CDR2 YSYEKL. The CDR3 contains 13 residues. CDR3 residues: CASSQTGVYEQYF. The CDR3, as DNA: TGCGCCAGCAGCCAAACCGGGGTTTACGAGCAGTACTTC.

The genes are TRBV12-3 or TRBV12-4 and TRBJ1-1; D gene uncertain. Trimming took off 8 bases at V and 3 bases at J, with 10 bases between the two ends. The CDR3 is 12 amino acids. For the CDR3, the DNA is TGTGCCAGCTCGCGGACGGACACTGAAGCTTTCTTT. Its protein product is CASSRTDTEAFF.

The chain has TRBV27 and TRBJ1-6; TRBD1 might be the D (6 bases). CDR3 length equals 15 residues. Germline loops: CDR1 MNHEY, CDR2 SMNVEV (reference sequence). V was cut by 11 bases and J by 9 bases, with 23 bases left in between. The CDR3 reads CAGDKTGRGISPLHF. The DNA of the CDR3 is TGTGCCGGCGACAAAACAGGAAGGGGGATTTCACCCCTCCACTTT.